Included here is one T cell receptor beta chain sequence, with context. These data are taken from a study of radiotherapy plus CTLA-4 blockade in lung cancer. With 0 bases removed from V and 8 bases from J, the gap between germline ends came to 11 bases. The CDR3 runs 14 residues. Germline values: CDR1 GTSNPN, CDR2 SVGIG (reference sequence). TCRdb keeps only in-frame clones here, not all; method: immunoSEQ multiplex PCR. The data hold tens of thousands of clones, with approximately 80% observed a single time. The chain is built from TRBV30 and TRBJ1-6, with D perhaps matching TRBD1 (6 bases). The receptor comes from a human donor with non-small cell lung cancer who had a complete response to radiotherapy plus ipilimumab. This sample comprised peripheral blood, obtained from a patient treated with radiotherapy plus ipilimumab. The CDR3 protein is CAWSVLQGDSPLHF. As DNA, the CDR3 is TGTGCCTGGAGTGTACTACAGGGCGATTCACCCCTCCACTTT.